The clone carrying this T cell receptor (beta chain) was counted ten times or more. Its antigen is still unknown. This record comes from a study of Graves' ophthalmopathy and Graves' hyperthyroidism. Amplification of TCR beta CDR3 regions used RNA transcripts. The library came from an HTBI-primed first-round RT-PCR and a second-round multiplex PCR. TCRdb fed the multiplex PCR reads into MiXCR, producing one record per CDR3 protein. Of around 470,000 distinct CDR3 sequences in the sample, roughly an eighth were seen once. Those donors who had ophthalmopathy presented with moderate-to-severe activity, a CAS of ≥3, a NOSPECS of ≥4 and a duration under 3 months. Orbital computed tomography, together with clinical symptoms, serum thyroxine, TRAb and thyroid ultrasound, was used for diagnosis. Findings and limits, study-wide: Most expanded clonotypes in thyroid above 0.001 frequency also showed up in blood.

The CDR3 is 14 residues long. Germline lookup yields CDR1 MNHEY and CDR2 SVGEGT. Trimming took 2 bases from V and 2 from J, leaving 10 bases between them. The rearrangement links TRBV6-2 or TRBV6-3 to TRBJ2-7; perhaps TRBD1 as D (5 bases). The sequence was obtained from a woman in her thirties with Graves' ophthalmopathy. The specimen sequenced was blood. The CDR3 spells CASSYSDSAYEQYF. In DNA, the CDR3 is TGTGCCAGCAGTTACAGCGACAGTGCCTACGAGCAGTACTTC.